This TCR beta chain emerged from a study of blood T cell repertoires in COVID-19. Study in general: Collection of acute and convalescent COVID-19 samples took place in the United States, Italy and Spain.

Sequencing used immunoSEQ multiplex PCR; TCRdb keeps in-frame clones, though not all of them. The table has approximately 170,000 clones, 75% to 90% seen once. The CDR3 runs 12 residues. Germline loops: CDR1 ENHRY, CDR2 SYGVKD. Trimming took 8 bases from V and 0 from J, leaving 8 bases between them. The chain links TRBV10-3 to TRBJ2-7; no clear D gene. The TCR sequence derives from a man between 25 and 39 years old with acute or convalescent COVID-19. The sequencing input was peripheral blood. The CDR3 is CAIRSYSYEQYF. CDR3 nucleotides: TGTGCCATCCGATCCTACTCCTACGAGCAGTACTTC.